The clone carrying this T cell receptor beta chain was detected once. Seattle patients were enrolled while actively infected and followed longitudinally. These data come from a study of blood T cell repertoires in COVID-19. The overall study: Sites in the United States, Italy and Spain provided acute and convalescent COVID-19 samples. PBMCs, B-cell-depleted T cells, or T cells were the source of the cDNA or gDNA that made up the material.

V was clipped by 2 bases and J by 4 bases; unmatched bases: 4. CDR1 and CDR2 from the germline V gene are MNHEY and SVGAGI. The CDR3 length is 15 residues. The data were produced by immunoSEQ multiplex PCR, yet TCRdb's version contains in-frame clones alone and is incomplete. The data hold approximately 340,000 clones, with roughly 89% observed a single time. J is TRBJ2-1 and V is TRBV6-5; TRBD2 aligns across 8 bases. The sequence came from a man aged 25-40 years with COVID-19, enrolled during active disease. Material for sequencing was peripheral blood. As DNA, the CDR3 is TGTGCCAGCAGTTACGAAGCGGGAGATTACAATGAGCAGTTCTTC. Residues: CASSYEAGDYNEQFF.